What follows are 27 T cell receptor beta chains derived from one specimen sequenced in a study of blood T cells in healthy people across ages. Together with a sample-barcoded 5' primer, a J-beta primer mix was included in a second PCR lasting about 7 to 11 cycles. In TCRdb, the 5' RACE reads were re-called with MiXCR into one record per CDR3 protein. The sample has some 1.8 million distinct CDR3 sequences; approximately 40% are singletons. The sequenced sample was blood. All receptors come from a human donor in good health.

This clonotype was recorded a few times. The V gene is TRBV6-2 or TRBV6-3, the J gene TRBJ2-5; D might be TRBD2 (5 bases). There are 12 residues in the CDR3. The germline V gene has CDR1 MNHEY and CDR2 SVGEGT. Trimming shortened V by 7 bases and J by 11 bases, and 17 bases separated the two germline ends. As DNA, the CDR3 is TGTGCCAGCACAGACCGGTCCTGGGAGCAGTACTTC. Translated: CASTDRSWEQYF.

CDR3 protein: CASSRDLVAPSSQETQYF. CDR3 DNA sequence: TGTGCCAGCAGCCGAGATTTGGTAGCGCCTTCCTCACAAGAGACCCAGTACTTC. The chain carries TRBV4-2 and TRBJ2-5; perhaps TRBD2 as D (5 bases). The germline V gene encodes CDR1 LGHNA and CDR2 YNFKEQ. V lost 4 bases and J 2 bases, leaving 23 bases between the germline ends. This CDR3 region has 18 residues.

The V and J genes are TRBV20-1 and TRBJ2-3; 10 bases match TRBD2. Germline values: CDR1 DFQATT, CDR2 SNEGSKA (reference sequence). CDR3 length: 15 amino acids. The J segment lost 3 bases and the V segment lost 6 bases, leaving 9 bases of the junction unmatched. CDR3 in DNA: TGCAGTGCGGCGAGGACTAGCGGCGTGACAGATACGCAGTATTTT. This codes for CSAARTSGVTDTQYF.

A remark on this clonotype: One end of the junction fails to match germline, which may point to a read error. V gene TRBV7-2 combines with J gene TRBJ2-2; TRBD2 is a possible D gene (5 bases). The CDR3 totals 13 residues. The germline V gene has CDR1 SGHTA and CDR2 FQGNSA. Written as DNA, the CDR3 is TGTGCCAGCGGCTTATTTTGGACCGGGGAGCGGTTTTTT. Its translation: CASGLFWTGERFF.

Remarks on this clonotype: A much larger clone sits a single nucleotide away, making a read error possible. This chain joins TRBV29-1 and TRBJ1-2; D not certain. The germline CDR1 and CDR2 sequences are SQVTM and ANQGSEA. This CDR3 region has 10 residues. The CDR3 DNA reads as TGCAGCGTTCAAGAGGATGGCTACACCTTC. It translates to CSVQEDGYTF.

This clonotype was seen more than once but under ten times. V is TRBV20-1 and J is TRBJ2-3; perhaps TRBD2 as D (7 bases). CDR3 size: 13 residues. The V gene's germline CDR1 is DFQATT and CDR2 SNEGSKA (reference sequence). V was shortened by 7 bases and J by 2 bases, with 13 bases between the two germline ends. The CDR3 is CSVGGGPTDTQYF. As DNA, the CDR3 is TGCAGTGTAGGGGGGGGTCCCACAGATACGCAGTATTTT.

This clonotype was seen repeatedly, ten times or more. This rearrangement joins TRBV24-1 to TRBJ2-3; no definite D call. The V end lost 9 bases, the J end lost 4 bases, and 7 bases lay between the germline ends. Germline loops: CDR1 KGHDR, CDR2 SFDVKD. The CDR3 extends over 11 amino acids. The CDR3 sequence is CATEAADTQYF. The CDR3 DNA reads as TGTGCCACCGAGGCCGCAGATACGCAGTATTTT.

The V call is TRBV7-2, the J call TRBJ2-3; D is undetermined. Germline-derived CDR1 and CDR2 are SGHTA and FQGNSA. Deletions cut 8 bases from V and 1 base from J, with 13 bases between. CDR3 length: 14 residues. DNA of the CDR3: TGTGCCAGCTCCTCGGTCCGGGGCACAGATACGCAGTATTTT. As protein: CASSSVRGTDTQYF.

The CDR3 nucleotides read TGCGCCAGCAGCCAACGTATTGACGGCGGGCCGGAGACCCAGTACTTC. This gives the protein CASSQRIDGGPETQYF. This chain links TRBV4-3 with TRBJ2-5; possibly TRBD2 for D (5 bases). The CDR3 loop spans 16 amino acids. In germline, CDR1 is LGHNA, CDR2 YSLEER. V lost 2 bases and J lost 5, with 18 bases in between.

This clonotype was recorded a few times. This rearrangement joins TRBV4-3 to TRBJ1-2, with D possibly being TRBD1 (5 bases). The CDR3 contains 17 residues. In germline, CDR1 is LGHNA, CDR2 YSLEER. Trimming stripped 0 bases from V and 4 bases from J, with 18 bases between. CDR3 nucleotide sequence: TGCGCCAGCAGCCAAGATAGATTGGGGGTCTTAGGCTATGGCTACACCTTC. This sequence encodes CASSQDRLGVLGYGYTF.

V gene TRBV10-3 combines with J gene TRBJ1-4; 7 bases fit TRBD1. Germline V CDR1 and CDR2: ENHRY, SYGVKD. The CDR3 sequence is 13 residues long. After removal of 7 bases from V and 8 bases from J, the junction contained 7 bases not matched to a gene. CDR3 sequence: CAITGSRGEKLFF. The CDR3 DNA reads as TGTGCCATCACCGGGTCCAGGGGGGAAAAACTGTTTTTT.

The rearrangement links TRBV7-2 to TRBJ2-3, with a possible D match to TRBD2 (6 bases). CDR3 length equals 20 residues. V was trimmed by 1 base and J by 3 bases, leaving 26 bases between them. Germline-derived CDR1 and CDR2 are SGHTA and FQGNSA. The CDR3 region is CASSLGPRERVARLTDTQYF. The CDR3 DNA reads as TGTGCCAGCAGCTTAGGGCCGCGGGAAAGGGTCGCCCGTCTTACAGATACGCAGTATTTT. Supplemented by reference TRBV7-2 and TRBJ2-3, the full variable domain reads GAGVSQSPSNKVTEKGKDVELRCDPISGHTALYWYRQSLGQGLEFLIYFQGNSAPDKSGLPSDRFSAERTGGSVSTLTIQRTQQEDSAVYLCASSLGPRERVARLTDTQYFGPGTRLTVL.

The chain has TRBV28 and TRBJ1-1; D is undetermined. Germline V gene data show CDR1 as MDHEN and CDR2 as SYDVKM. V dropped 6 bases and J dropped 1 base, with 12 bases sitting between them. This CDR3 has 14 residues. The DNA of the CDR3 is TGTGCCAGCAGCCTCGTCCATAAGAACACTGAAGCTTTCTTT. Translating gives CASSLVHKNTEAFF.

V usage is TRBV7-3 and J usage is TRBJ2-1; tentatively, D is TRBD2 (6 bases). Germline assignment: CDR1 SGHTA and CDR2 FQGTGA. Trimming shortened V by 6 bases and J by 2 bases, and 14 bases separated the two germline ends. This CDR3 has 15 amino acids. The CDR3 reads CASSLTSRAYNEQFF. The CDR3 region has the DNA TGTGCCAGCAGTCTAACTAGCAGAGCCTACAATGAGCAGTTCTTC. The entire variable domain, with the rest obtained from reference TRBV7-3 and TRBJ2-1, is as follows: GAGVSQTPSNKVTEKGKYVELRCDPISGHTALYWYRQSLGQGPEFLIYFQGTGAADDSGLPNDRFFAVRPEGSVSTLKIQRTERGDSAVYLCASSLTSRAYNEQFFGPGTRLTVL.

The rearrangement joins TRBV7-8 to TRBJ1-6; D perhaps matches TRBD1 (5 bases). Germline CDR1 and CDR2: SGHVS and FQNEAQ. The length of the CDR3 is 16 residues. Trimming shortened V by 5 bases and J by 7 bases, and 18 bases separated the two germline ends. Here the CDR3 DNA reads TGTGCCAGCAGCCCCCGAAGGAGAGGGGCAAATTCACCCCTCCACTTT. This codes for CASSPRRRGANSPLHF.

This clonotype was seen only a few times. The V call is TRBV29-1, the J call TRBJ2-5; D ambiguous. The V gene's germline CDR1 is SQVTM and CDR2 ANQGSEA. V lost 6 bases and J 2 bases, leaving 10 bases between the germline ends. The length of the CDR3 is 12 residues. The CDR3 protein is CSVERLQETQYF. The CDR3 DNA is TGCAGCGTGGAACGGTTACAAGAGACCCAGTACTTC.

This clonotype turned up a few times. This chain joins TRBV20-1 and TRBJ1-1; no clear D. The germline CDR1 and CDR2 sequences are DFQATT and SNEGSKA (reference sequence). This CDR3 is 12 amino acids long. V shed 6 bases and J shed 7 bases, with 15 bases lying between them. CDR3 loop: CSAISGLGEAFF. DNA for the CDR3: TGCAGTGCCATTTCAGGCCTGGGTGAAGCTTTCTTT.

This clonotype was recorded a few times. The chain combines TRBV9 with TRBJ2-7; D remains ambiguous. Trimming pared 0 bases from V and 4 bases from J, leaving 11 bases between. The germline V gene encodes CDR1 SGDLS and CDR2 YYNGEE. This CDR3 is 14 amino acids long. CDR3 protein: CASSVASEFYEQYF. The CDR3 DNA reads TGTGCCAGCAGCGTAGCTAGTGAGTTTTACGAGCAGTACTTC.

The chain couples TRBV12-3 or TRBV12-4 to TRBJ2-1, with TRBD1 matching over 7 bases. V shed 5 bases, J shed 11 bases, and the junction held 6 bases outside the gene matches. The CDR3 consists of 12 residues. The CDR3 DNA reads TGTGCCAGCAGTCCTCCGGGACAGAAGCAGTTCTTC. Amino acids: CASSPPGQKQFF.

This rearrangement joins TRBV6-5 to TRBJ1-2; the D gene is possibly TRBD1 (6 bases). Per the germline V gene, CDR1 is MNHEY and CDR2 is SVGAGI. The CDR3 extends over 16 amino acids. V gave up 7 bases and J gave up 2 bases, with 20 bases separating them. CDR3 sequence (DNA): TGTGCCAGCACTACAGGGCCACCACCAGGGAACTATGGCTACACCTTC. Amino acid sequence: CASTTGPPPGNYGYTF.

J is TRBJ2-7 and V is TRBV7-2; TRBD1 aligns across 7 bases. CDR3 length equals 14 residues. CDR1 is SGHTA, CDR2 FQGNSA, per germline. V gave up 5 bases and J gave up 3 bases; unmatched junction bases: 7. Written as DNA, the CDR3 is TGTACCAGCAGCCCCGCAGGGGGTGGCTACGAGCAGTACTTC. It codes for CTSSPAGGGYEQYF.

This sequence joins TRBV20-1 and TRBJ1-6, with D uncertain. From germline, CDR1 is DFQATT and CDR2 SNEGSKA (reference sequence). V dropped 0 bases and J dropped 7 bases, with 13 bases sitting between them. CDR3 size: 15 residues. CDR3 in amino acids: CSARDVTLRNSPLHF. The CDR3 nucleotides read TGCAGTGCTAGAGATGTGACCCTTCGGAATTCACCCCTCCACTTT.

Only one count was recorded for this clonotype. The chain joins TRBV29-1 to TRBJ1-1, with a possible D match to TRBD1 (5 bases). Trimming took 6 bases from V and 6 from J, leaving 20 bases between them. The CDR3 is made up of 14 amino acids. Per the germline V gene, CDR1 is SQVTM and CDR2 is ANQGSEA. CDR3: CSVVQGRPAAEAFF. The CDR3 bases are TGCAGCGTCGTTCAGGGACGCCCGGCCGCTGAAGCTTTCTTT.

On this clonotype: At one end, the junction sequence differs from germline, possibly due to a read error. The gene calls are TRBV7-2 and TRBJ2-3, with TRBD1 as a possible D gene (5 bases). The V gene's germline CDR1 is SGHTA and CDR2 FQGNSA. This CDR3 has 15 residues. The CDR3 DNA reads as TGTGCCAGCAGCTTAGAGGCGGAACCAGGGTATGGTACTGAGTTT. Protein sequence: CASSLEAEPGYGTEF.

This clonotype was counted a few times. The chain combines TRBV29-1 with TRBJ2-7; 10 bases map to TRBD1. V lost 3 bases and J lost 6; bases outside the gene matches: 5. The CDR3 is 13 amino acids. CDR1 SQVTM and CDR2 ANQGSEA come from the germline V gene. In DNA, the CDR3 is TGCAGCGTTGACGGGACAGGGGTTGGCGAGCAGTACTTC. This codes for CSVDGTGVGEQYF.

This clonotype was counted ten times or more. The rearrangement links TRBV27 to TRBJ2-7, with 8 bases aligning to TRBD1. Germline V gene sequence: CDR1 MNHEY, CDR2 SMNVEV (reference sequence). The CDR3 consists of 13 residues. The V gene end was trimmed by 5 bases and the J gene end by 1 base; junction bases not matched to a gene: 1. The CDR3 loop is CASSRTGSYEQYF. In nucleotides, the CDR3 is TGTGCCAGCAGTAGGACAGGGTCCTACGAGCAGTACTTC.

This clonotype occurred a few times. V and J are TRBV2 and TRBJ1-6; 7 nucleotides align to TRBD1. Germline CDR1 SNHLY, CDR2 FYNNEI. This CDR3 comprises 15 residues. The ends lost 6 bases at V and 7 bases at J; junction bases unmatched: 9. The DNA for the CDR3 is TGTGCCAGCAGCCCCCCCCGGGACAGAAATTCACCCCTCCACTTT. This sequence encodes CASSPPRDRNSPLHF.